The 5 T cell receptor beta chains below all came from one sample that was sequenced in a study of blood T cells in healthy people across ages. Alongside a J-beta primer mix, a sample-barcoded 5' primer served in a second PCR lasting about 6 to 12 cycles. TCRdb fed the 5' RACE reads into MiXCR, producing one record per CDR3 protein. The sample yields 750,000 to 1,000,000 distinct CDR3 sequences, about 28% seen once. The sample also formed part of further work on T cells of mothers and their children.

Sequenced sample: blood. Receptors were obtained from a woman aged 40 to 50 in good health.

This clonotype was seen only a few times. The rearrangement links TRBV19 to TRBJ2-1, with 7 positions matching TRBD2. V shed 6 bases and J 8 bases; nucleotides not matched to a gene: 7. CDR3 length: 13 amino acids. Germline lookup yields CDR1 LNHDA and CDR2 SQIVND (reference sequence). The CDR3: CASSRIRGDEQFF. Written as DNA, the CDR3 is TGTGCCAGTAGCCGAATACGGGGGGATGAGCAGTTCTTC.

This clonotype came up a few times. The genes are TRBV27 and TRBJ2-1; D is ambiguous. The length of the CDR3 is 13 residues. Germline V gene sequence: CDR1 MNHEY, CDR2 SMNVEV (reference sequence). V lost 3 bases and J lost 2, with 5 bases in between. CDR3 coding DNA: TGTGCCAGCAGTTTCTCGGCCTACAATGAGCAGTTCTTC. This encodes CASSFSAYNEQFF.

This clonotype has just one count. This sequence joins TRBV28 and TRBJ1-2; 7 nucleotides line up with TRBD1. Per the germline V gene, CDR1 is MDHEN and CDR2 is SYDVKM. CDR3 length equals 14 residues. V shed 3 bases, J shed 7 bases, and the junction held 8 bases outside the gene matches. CDR3 region: CASSFPGAGGGYTF. The DNA for the CDR3 is TGTGCCAGCAGTTTCCCAGGGGCAGGGGGTGGCTACACCTTC.

The chain employs TRBV5-1 and TRBJ1-4, with TRBD1 identical over 9 bases. The CDR3 length is 16 residues. The V and J ends lost 2 bases and 2 bases, in that order; junction bases with no gene match: 4. Germline loops: CDR1 SGHRS, CDR2 YFSETQ. CDR3 DNA sequence: TGCGCCAGCAGCTTAGGGACAGGGACCACTAATGAAAAACTGTTTTTT. Translation: CASSLGTGTTNEKLFF. Supplemented by reference TRBV5-1 and TRBJ1-4, the full variable domain reads KAGVTQTPRYLIKTRGQQVTLSCSPISGHRSVSWYQQTPGQGLQFLFEYFSETQRNKGNFPGRFSGRQFSNSRSEMNVSTLELGDSALYLCASSLGTGTTNEKLFFGSGTQLSVL.

This chain joins TRBV27 and TRBJ2-3; TRBD2 matches at 12 bases. J lost 6 bases, V lost 8 bases, and 6 bases had no gene match. CDR1 and CDR2 (germline): MNHEY, SMNVEV (reference sequence). The CDR3 spans 14 residues. The CDR3 here is CASGLAGGKDTQYF. CDR3 nucleotides: TGTGCCAGCGGCCTAGCGGGGGGGAAGGATACGCAGTATTTT.